These T cell receptor beta chains were read from a single sample in a study of blood T cells in healthy people across ages. MiXCR was run by TCRdb on the 5' RACE reads, yielding one entry per CDR3 protein. Here the sample spans over 500,000 distinct CDR3 sequences, about 27% being singletons. These data are also associated with another study on T cells of mothers and their children.

The sample comprised blood. The receptor source for this set is a boy between 2 and 10 years old in good health. Each CDR3 is given with its conserved first and last residue. The order of the fields is CDR3 length, D gene, V gene, clone size, J gene, CDR3 DNA, CDR3 protein. D genes are given only for firm matches. Clone sizes are given selectively: once, few, many, or a class where the clone is expanded.

cdr3_length: 18
d_call: .
v_call: TRBV27
clone_size: few
j_call: TRBJ1-6
cdr3_nt: TGTGCCAGCAGTTTAGTCGGTCAGGGGTACTCCTATAATTCACCCCTCCACTTT
cdr3_aa: CASSLVGQGYSYNSPLHF

cdr3_length: 17
d_call: .
v_call: TRBV7-9
clone_size: few
j_call: TRBJ2-2
cdr3_nt: TGTGCCAGCAGGGGCTCGGCGGGGCCTACGAACACCGGGGAGCTGTTTTTT
cdr3_aa: CASRGSAGPTNTGELFF

cdr3_length: 12
d_call: .
v_call: TRBV20-1
clone_size: .
j_call: TRBJ1-1
cdr3_nt: TGCAGTGCCCCGAGCAGGGGTCCTGAAGCTTTCTTT
cdr3_aa: CSAPSRGPEAFF

cdr3_length: 16
d_call: .
v_call: TRBV18
clone_size: .
j_call: TRBJ2-2
cdr3_nt: TGTGCCAGCGGACACAAGGTGGAATCGAACACCGGGGAGCTGTTTTTT
cdr3_aa: CASGHKVESNTGELFF

cdr3_length: 16
d_call: .
v_call: TRBV20-1
clone_size: .
j_call: TRBJ1-4
cdr3_nt: TGCAGTGCTAGAGAAGCAGGGATGGAGATTAATGAAAAACTGTTTTTT
cdr3_aa: CSAREAGMEINEKLFF

cdr3_length: 14
d_call: TRBD2
v_call: TRBV12-5
clone_size: few
j_call: TRBJ2-7
cdr3_nt: TGTGTTAGTGGTTTAGTCGCGGGGGACTACGAGCAGTACTTC
cdr3_aa: CVSGLVAGDYEQYF

cdr3_length: 14
d_call: TRBD2
v_call: TRBV10-3
clone_size: .
j_call: TRBJ2-5
cdr3_nt: TGTGCCATCAGTGAGACTAGCGGACAAGAGACCCAGTACTTC
cdr3_aa: CAISETSGQETQYF

cdr3_length: 16
d_call: TRBD2
v_call: TRBV25-1
clone_size: .
j_call: TRBJ2-5
cdr3_nt: TGTGCCAGCAGTGGATTTAGACTAGCGGGGCGAGAGACCCAGTACTTC
cdr3_aa: CASSGFRLAGRETQYF

cdr3_length: 15
d_call: .
v_call: TRBV12-3/TRBV12-4
clone_size: .
j_call: TRBJ1-1
cdr3_nt: TGTGCCAGCAGTCCTCATTCAGGGACGAACACTGAAGCTTTCTTT
cdr3_aa: CASSPHSGTNTEAFF

cdr3_length: 16
d_call: TRBD2
v_call: TRBV10-3
clone_size: .
j_call: TRBJ2-7
cdr3_nt: TGTGCCATCAGTGATATAGCGGGGTTGAACTCCTACGAGCAGTACTTC
cdr3_aa: CAISDIAGLNSYEQYF

cdr3_length: 15
d_call: .
v_call: TRBV18
clone_size: .
j_call: TRBJ2-1
cdr3_nt: TGTGCCAGCTCCCCAGCGGCGAACTCCTACAATGAGCAGTTCTTC
cdr3_aa: CASSPAANSYNEQFF

cdr3_length: 14
d_call: .
v_call: TRBV15
clone_size: .
j_call: TRBJ1-2
cdr3_nt: TGTGCCACCAGCAGAGATATCGGCAGGGCGGGCTACACCTTC
cdr3_aa: CATSRDIGRAGYTF

cdr3_length: 13
d_call: .
v_call: TRBV12-3/TRBV12-4
clone_size: .
j_call: TRBJ2-1
cdr3_nt: TGTGCCAGCAGCTTAATCTCGGAGCTTGAGCAGTTCTTC
cdr3_aa: CASSLISELEQFF

cdr3_length: 15
d_call: .
v_call: TRBV7-9
clone_size: few
j_call: TRBJ2-7
cdr3_nt: TGTGCCAGCAGCTTAGTAGGCGGACCGAACTACGAGCAGTACTTC
cdr3_aa: CASSLVGGPNYEQYF

cdr3_length: 16
d_call: .
v_call: TRBV3-1
clone_size: few
j_call: TRBJ2-4
cdr3_nt: TGTGCCAGCAGCCAAGAAAGCCGGACAGCGGGAAACATTCAGTACTTC
cdr3_aa: CASSQESRTAGNIQYF

cdr3_length: 15
d_call: .
v_call: TRBV6-2/TRBV6-3
clone_size: .
j_call: TRBJ1-1
cdr3_nt: TGTGCCAGCAGTTACGGGGGATCGTTCGCAACTGAAGCTTTCTTT
cdr3_aa: CASSYGGSFATEAFF

cdr3_length: 16
d_call: TRBD1
v_call: TRBV18
clone_size: once
j_call: TRBJ1-1
cdr3_nt: TGTGCCAGCTCACGGGACAGGCTAGACATGAACACTGAAGCTTTCTTT
cdr3_aa: CASSRDRLDMNTEAFF

cdr3_length: 16
d_call: .
v_call: TRBV27
clone_size: few
j_call: TRBJ1-6
cdr3_nt: TGTGCCAGCAATCACGGACGGAGCTCCTATAATTCACCCCTCCACTTT
cdr3_aa: CASNHGRSSYNSPLHF

cdr3_length: 16
d_call: .
v_call: TRBV7-2
clone_size: .
j_call: TRBJ2-5
cdr3_nt: TGTGCCAGCAGCTTCCTTTTTCGGGGGACCCAAGAGACCCAGTACTTC
cdr3_aa: CASSFLFRGTQETQYF

cdr3_length: 15
d_call: TRBD1
v_call: TRBV20-1
clone_size: .
j_call: TRBJ2-2
cdr3_nt: TGCAGTGCTAGGGGTCCGGGACAGAGAACCGGGGAGCTGTTTTTT
cdr3_aa: CSARGPGQRTGELFF

cdr3_length: 14
d_call: .
v_call: TRBV11-2
clone_size: few
j_call: TRBJ2-7
cdr3_nt: TGTGCCAGCAGCTCCACCGGGCCCTGGGACGAGCAGTACTTC
cdr3_aa: CASSSTGPWDEQYF

cdr3_length: 11
d_call: .
v_call: TRBV29-1
clone_size: many
j_call: TRBJ2-5
cdr3_nt: TGCAGCGTTGGGGGGTTAGAGACCCAGTACTTC
cdr3_aa: CSVGGLETQYF

cdr3_length: 15
d_call: .
v_call: TRBV5-1
clone_size: .
j_call: TRBJ2-7
cdr3_nt: TGCGCCAGCAGCTCCCCCTTCCGGGACTCCTACGAGCAGTACTTC
cdr3_aa: CASSSPFRDSYEQYF

cdr3_length: 14
d_call: TRBD1
v_call: TRBV20-1
clone_size: .
j_call: TRBJ2-7
cdr3_nt: TGCAGTGCTCCTGGACAGGGGGCTTCCTACGAGCAGTACTTC
cdr3_aa: CSAPGQGASYEQYF

cdr3_length: 14
d_call: .
v_call: TRBV27
clone_size: .
j_call: TRBJ2-3
cdr3_nt: TGTGCCAGCAGTAGGGGGACTCTCGCAGATACGCAGTATTTT
cdr3_aa: CASSRGTLADTQYF

cdr3_length: 16
d_call: .
v_call: TRBV7-9
clone_size: few
j_call: TRBJ1-1
cdr3_nt: TGTGCCAGCAGCTTATTCTTAGAACAGCCCAACACTGAAGCTTTCTTT
cdr3_aa: CASSLFLEQPNTEAFF

cdr3_length: 19
d_call: TRBD2
v_call: TRBV6-5
clone_size: .
j_call: TRBJ2-1
cdr3_nt: TGTGCCAGCAGTTACAGTGGGACTAGCGGGAAAAGCTCCTACAATGAGCAGTTCTTC
cdr3_aa: CASSYSGTSGKSSYNEQFF

cdr3_length: 14
d_call: .
v_call: TRBV7-9
clone_size: .
j_call: TRBJ2-1
cdr3_nt: TGTGCCAGCACGGGTAAAACCTCCTACAATGAGCAGTTCTTC
cdr3_aa: CASTGKTSYNEQFF

cdr3_length: 15
d_call: TRBD1
v_call: TRBV7-2
clone_size: few
j_call: TRBJ1-2
cdr3_nt: TGTGCCAGCAGCTTCTTACCCGGGACAGGGAATGGCTACGCCTTC
cdr3_aa: CASSFLPGTGNGYAF

cdr3_length: 14
d_call: .
v_call: TRBV27
clone_size: .
j_call: TRBJ2-7
cdr3_nt: TGTGCCAGCAGTTTCCGGGACAACTCCTACGAGCAGTACTTC
cdr3_aa: CASSFRDNSYEQYF

cdr3_length: 15
d_call: .
v_call: TRBV7-6
clone_size: many
j_call: TRBJ2-7
cdr3_nt: TGTGCCAGCAGCTTAGCAAGTGGGTATCACTACGAGCAGTACTTC
cdr3_aa: CASSLASGYHYEQYF

cdr3_length: 15
d_call: .
v_call: TRBV19
clone_size: few
j_call: TRBJ1-1
cdr3_nt: TGTGCCAGTCCACTAAGCAGGCAGGCGGACACTGAAGCTTTCTTT
cdr3_aa: CASPLSRQADTEAFF

cdr3_length: 13
d_call: .
v_call: TRBV5-1
clone_size: few
j_call: TRBJ2-7
cdr3_nt: TGCGCCAGCAGCTTAAACTTCTCCTACGAGCAGTACTTC
cdr3_aa: CASSLNFSYEQYF

cdr3_length: 16
d_call: .
v_call: TRBV21-1
clone_size: few
j_call: TRBJ2-5
cdr3_nt: TGTGCCAGCAGCAAAGAGAGGACAGGTTCCCAAGAGACCCAGTACTTC
cdr3_aa: CASSKERTGSQETQYF

cdr3_length: 14
d_call: .
v_call: TRBV5-1
clone_size: .
j_call: TRBJ2-2
cdr3_nt: TGCGCCAGCAGCTTGTTAGATTCCCCCGGGGAGCTGTTTTTT
cdr3_aa: CASSLLDSPGELFF

cdr3_length: 15
d_call: TRBD2
v_call: TRBV7-2
clone_size: .
j_call: TRBJ2-3
cdr3_nt: TGTGCCAGCAGTCGGGACTACCTAAGCACAGATACGCAGTATTTT
cdr3_aa: CASSRDYLSTDTQYF

cdr3_length: 13
d_call: TRBD1
v_call: TRBV6-5
clone_size: .
j_call: TRBJ2-3
cdr3_nt: TGTGCCAGCAGAACAGGGGACACAGATACGCAGTATTTT
cdr3_aa: CASRTGDTDTQYF

cdr3_length: 11
d_call: .
v_call: TRBV27
clone_size: few
j_call: TRBJ2-7
cdr3_nt: TGTGCCACTACAGGGTGGAACGAGCAGTACTTC
cdr3_aa: CATTGWNEQYF

cdr3_length: 11
d_call: .
v_call: TRBV2
clone_size: .
j_call: TRBJ2-7
cdr3_nt: TGTGCCAGCAGTGATCTGGACGAGCAGTACTTC
cdr3_aa: CASSDLDEQYF

cdr3_length: 14
d_call: .
v_call: TRBV9
clone_size: .
j_call: TRBJ2-7
cdr3_nt: TGTGCCAGCAGCGTAGATTGGCGCGACTACGAGCAGTACTTC
cdr3_aa: CASSVDWRDYEQYF